This T cell receptor (beta chain) derives from a study of CD8+CD57+ T cells in acquired aplastic anemia. Overall study: Isolated CD4+ and CD8+ cells, once sorted, yielded DNA averaging around 3 ug.

TCR beta VDJ and CDR3 profiling used genomic DNA as template. MiXCR was run by TCRdb on the reads, yielding one entry per CDR3 protein. The sample has 40,000 to 45,000 distinct CDR3 sequences; approximately 67% are singletons. Germline CDR1 SGDLS, CDR2 YYNGEE. This CDR3 contains 13 residues. Trimming removed 4 bases from V and 7 bases from J, with 14 bases in between. For this clonotype: Here the CDR3 omits its conserved ending phenylalanine or tryptophan, so a read error is the likely source.

This chain connects TRBV9 to TRBJ1-2, with D possibly matching TRBD1 (6 bases). Input material: sorted CD4+, CD8+, or CD8+CD57+ T cells (not recorded which) from PBMCs. This receptor was taken from a human donor in good health, serving as a control. The CDR3 DNA follows: TGTGCCAGCAGCTCCGGACAGCGTTGTGGCTACACCCTC. It encodes CASSSGQRCGYTL.